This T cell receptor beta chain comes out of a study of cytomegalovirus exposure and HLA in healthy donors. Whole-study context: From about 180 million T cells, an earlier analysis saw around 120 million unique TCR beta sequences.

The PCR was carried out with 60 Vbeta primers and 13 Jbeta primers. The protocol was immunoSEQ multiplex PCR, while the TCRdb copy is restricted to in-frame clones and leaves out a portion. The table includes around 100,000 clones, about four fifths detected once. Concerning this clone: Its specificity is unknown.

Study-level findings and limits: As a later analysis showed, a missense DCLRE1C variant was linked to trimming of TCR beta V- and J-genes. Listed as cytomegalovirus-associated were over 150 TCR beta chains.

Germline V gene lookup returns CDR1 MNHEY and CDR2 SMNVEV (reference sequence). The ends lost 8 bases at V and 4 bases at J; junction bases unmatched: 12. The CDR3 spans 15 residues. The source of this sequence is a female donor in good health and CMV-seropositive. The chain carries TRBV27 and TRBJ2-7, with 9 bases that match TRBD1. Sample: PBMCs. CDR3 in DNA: TGTGCCAGCGGAGGTGAAGGGACAGGGATATACGAGCAGTACTTC. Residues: CASGGEGTGIYEQYF.